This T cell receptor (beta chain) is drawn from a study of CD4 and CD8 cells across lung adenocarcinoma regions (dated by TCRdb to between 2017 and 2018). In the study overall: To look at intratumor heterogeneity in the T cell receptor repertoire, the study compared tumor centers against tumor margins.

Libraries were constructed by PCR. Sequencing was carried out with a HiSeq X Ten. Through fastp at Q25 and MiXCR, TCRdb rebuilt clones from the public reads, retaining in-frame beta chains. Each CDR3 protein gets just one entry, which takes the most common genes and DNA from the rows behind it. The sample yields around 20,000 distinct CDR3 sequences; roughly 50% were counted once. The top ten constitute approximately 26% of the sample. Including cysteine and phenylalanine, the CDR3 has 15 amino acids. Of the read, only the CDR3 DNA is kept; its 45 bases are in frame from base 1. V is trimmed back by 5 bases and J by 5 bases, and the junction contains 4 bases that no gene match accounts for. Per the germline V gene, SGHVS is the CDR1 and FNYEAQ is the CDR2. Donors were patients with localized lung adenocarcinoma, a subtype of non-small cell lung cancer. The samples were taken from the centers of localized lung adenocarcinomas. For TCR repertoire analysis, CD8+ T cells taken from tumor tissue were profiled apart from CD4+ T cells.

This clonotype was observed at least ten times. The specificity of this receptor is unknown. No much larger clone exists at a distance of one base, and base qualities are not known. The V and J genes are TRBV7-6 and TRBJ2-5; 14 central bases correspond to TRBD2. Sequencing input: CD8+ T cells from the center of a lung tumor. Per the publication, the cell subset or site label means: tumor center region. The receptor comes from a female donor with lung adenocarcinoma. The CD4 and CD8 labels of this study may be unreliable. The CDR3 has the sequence CASSHGTSGSETQYF. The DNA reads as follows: TGTGCCAGCAGCCACGGGACTAGCGGGAGCGAGACCCAGTACTTC.